The rows below give T cell receptor beta chains drawn from one sample of a study of PD-L1 blockade in urothelial cancer. The protocol was immunoSEQ multiplex PCR, while the TCRdb copy is restricted to in-frame clones and leaves out a portion. The sample has some 50,000 clones, approximately 85% seen once. This specimen consisted of PBMCs, obtained around atezolizumab (anti-PD-L1) treatment. These TCRs come from a man aged 50-60 years with urothelial cancer. The CDR3 runs from the conserved cysteine through the conserved F or W. The D gene is left open where the match is weak. Only some rows state a clone size, as once, few, many or a class for expanded clones.

>TRBJ1-1|TRBV2|-|-
CASSDPRGGSTRAFF
TGTGCCAGCAGTGACCCTCGGGGTGGGTCAACGCGAGCTTTCTTT
>TRBJ1-1|TRBV5-1|-|-
CASSLVPGTEAFF
TGCGCCAGCAGCTTGGTACCGGGCACTGAAGCTTTCTTT
>TRBJ1-2|TRBV30|-|TRBD1
CAWSAGTGGYTF
TGTGCCTGGAGTGCGGGGACAGGTGGCTACACCTTC
>TRBJ2-4|TRBV7-2|-|TRBD2
CASSLGSGVKNIQYF
TGTGCCAGCAGCTTAGGTAGCGGGGTTAAAAACATTCAGTACTTC
>TRBJ2-7|TRBV6-6|once|TRBD1
CASRRTGTYEQYF
TGTGCCAGCAGAAGGACAGGGACCTACGAGCAGTACTTC
>TRBJ2-1|TRBV19|-|TRBD2
CASTSRGGRNEQFF
TGTGCCAGTACCTCACGGGGGGGCCGGAATGAGCAGTTCTTC
>TRBJ1-4|TRBV30|-|TRBD1
CAWEGQGYEKLFF
TGTGCCTGGGAGGGACAGGGGTATGAAAAACTGTTTTTT
>TRBJ2-7|TRBV11-2|-|TRBD2
CASSSYGLAAYEQYF
TGTGCCAGCAGCTCCTATGGACTAGCGGCGTACGAGCAGTACTTC
>TRBJ2-5|TRBV27|-|-
CASSNRWTDVETQYF
TGTGCCAGCAGCAACCGATGGACAGATGTGGAGACCCAGTACTTC
>TRBJ2-7|TRBV5-1|-|TRBD2
CASRPLGGSDEQYF
TGCGCCAGCAGGCCCCTCGGGGGGTCCGACGAGCAGTACTTC
>TRBJ2-7|TRBV5-6|-|TRBD2
CASSLEISLAVYEQYF
TGTGCCAGCAGCTTGGAAATTTCACTAGCGGTCTACGAGCAGTACTTC
>TRBJ1-1|TRBV19|-|TRBD1
CASSMPGGGPEAFF
TGTGCCAGTAGTATGCCAGGGGGAGGCCCTGAAGCTTTCTTT
>TRBJ1-4|TRBV7-8|-|TRBD1
CASSLETGGEFTNEKLFF
TGTGCCAGCAGCTTAGAGACAGGGGGCGAGTTTACTAATGAAAAACTGTTTTTT
>TRBJ2-5|TRBV18|-|-
CASSPAVKVQETQYF
TGTGCCAGCTCCCCCGCAGTGAAAGTTCAAGAGACCCAGTACTTC
>TRBJ1-2|TRBV7-3|-|-
CASSEQGGALNYGYTF
TGTGCCAGCAGCGAACAGGGTGGGGCCCTGAACTATGGCTACACCTTC
>TRBJ2-5|TRBV9|-|-
CASSDPPLRETQYF
TGTGCCAGCAGCGACCCCCCCCTCCGGGAGACCCAGTACTTC
>TRBJ2-7|TRBV28|-|TRBD1
CASSFVQGAWEQYF
TGTGCCAGCAGTTTTGTGCAGGGGGCATGGGAGCAGTACTTC
>TRBJ2-7|TRBV5-6|few|TRBD1
CASSQYRGAYEQYF
TGTGCCAGCAGCCAATACAGGGGAGCCTACGAGCAGTACTTC
>TRBJ1-2|TRBV28|once|-
CASSPQNRDGYTF
TGTGCCAGCAGTCCCCAAAATCGCGATGGCTACACCTTC
>TRBJ1-5|TRBV5-1|-|-
CASSLSGETQPQHF
TGCGCCAGCAGCTTGTCAGGGGAAACTCAGCCCCAGCATTTT
>TRBJ1-5|TRBV27|-|-
CASSLGENQPQHF
TGTGCCAGCAGTTTGGGAGAGAATCAGCCCCAGCATTTT
>TRBJ1-5|TRBV10-3|-|-
CAIKGQINQPQHF
TGTGCCATCAAAGGACAGATAAATCAGCCCCAGCATTTT
>TRBJ2-7|TRBV6-5|few|TRBD2
CASSYGGLATYEQYF
TGTGCCAGCAGTTACGGGGGACTAGCGACCTACGAGCAGTACTTC
>TRBJ2-3|TRBV10-3|-|TRBD2
CAISGGSGGTDTQYF
TGTGCCATCAGTGGAGGTAGCGGGGGCACAGATACGCAGTATTTT
>TRBJ1-2|TRBV15|-|TRBD1
CATSRGDSLFDYGYTF
TGTGCCACCAGCAGAGGGGACAGCCTTTTTGACTATGGCTACACCTTC
>TRBJ2-5|TRBV2|once|TRBD1
CASLLIQGAMGETQYF
TGTGCCAGCCTACTAATACAGGGGGCAATGGGAGAGACCCAGTACTTC
>TRBJ1-5|TRBV27|few|-
CASSPPPVGNQPQHF
TGTGCCAGCAGTCCGCCCCCGGTAGGCAATCAGCCCCAGCATTTT
>TRBJ2-1|TRBV4-1|-|-
CASSQRIADEQFF
TGCGCCAGCAGCCAAAGAATTGCAGATGAGCAGTTCTTC
>TRBJ2-2|TRBV18|-|-
CASSPATGAGELFF
TGTGCCAGCTCACCAGCCACGGGGGCCGGGGAGCTGTTTTTT
>TRBJ1-5|TRBV19|-|-
CASTLSPGHNQPQHF
TGTGCCAGTACCCTTTCCCCGGGACACAATCAGCCCCAGCATTTT
>TRBJ1-2|TRBV2|-|TRBD1
CASTRTGDPYGYTF
TGTGCCAGCACCAGGACAGGGGATCCCTATGGCTACACCTTC
>TRBJ1-5|TRBV6-1|-|-
CASSEKQSNQPQHF
TGTGCCAGCAGTGAAAAACAGAGCAATCAGCCCCAGCATTTT
>TRBJ1-4|TRBV5-6|-|TRBD1
CASSSDRGREKLFF
TGTGCCAGCAGCTCCGACAGGGGGCGCGAAAAACTGTTTTTT
>TRBJ1-5|TRBV7-9|-|TRBD1
CASSTTGSRSNQPQHF
TGTGCCAGCAGTACGACAGGGAGTAGGAGCAATCAGCCCCAGCATTTT
>TRBJ2-3|TRBV6-6|-|-
CASSASWLSDYF
TGTGCCAGCAGTGCGTCTTGGTTAAGTGATTATTTT
>TRBJ2-3|TRBV28|once|TRBD2
CASSLSGMSTDTQYF
TGTGCCAGCAGCCTTAGCGGGATGTCTACAGATACGCAGTATTTT
>TRBJ2-5|TRBV27|-|-
CASSFAGGQETQYF
TGTGCCAGCAGTTTCGCAGGGGGGCAAGAGACCCAGTACTTC
>TRBJ2-3|TRBV7-3|-|TRBD1
CASSLTGQGWDTQYF
TGTGCCAGCAGCTTAACGGGACAGGGTTGGGATACGCAGTATTTT
>TRBJ2-3|TRBV15|-|TRBD2
CATRVGTSGAADTQYF
TGTGCCACCAGAGTGGGGACTAGCGGGGCAGCAGATACGCAGTATTTT
>TRBJ1-1|TRBV29-1|-|-
CSVGEQGNTEAFF
TGCAGCGTGGGGGAACAGGGGAACACTGAAGCTTTCTTT
>TRBJ2-3|TRBV6-1|-|TRBD2
CASSGTSGRSTDTQYF
TGTGCCAGCAGTGGGACTAGCGGGAGAAGCACAGATACGCAGTATTTT
>TRBJ2-3|TRBV5-1|-|TRBD2
CASSLELAGADTQYF
TGCGCCAGCAGCTTGGAGCTAGCGGGAGCAGATACGCAGTATTTT
>TRBJ1-2|TRBV13|-|TRBD1
CASSFGTALGYTF
TGTGCCAGCAGCTTCGGGACAGCCCTAGGCTACACCTTC
>TRBJ2-7|TRBV5-1|-|-
CASSTQGGGIYEQYF
TGCGCCAGCAGCACACAGGGTGGGGGAATATACGAGCAGTACTTC
>TRBJ1-4|TRBV6-5|-|TRBD1
CASRKRQGSNEKLFF
TGTGCCAGCAGGAAACGACAGGGATCGAATGAAAAACTGTTTTTT
>TRBJ2-7|TRBV9|-|-
CASSVDDSTGYEQYF
TGTGCCAGCAGCGTAGATGACAGTACCGGATACGAGCAGTACTTC
>TRBJ1-1|TRBV7-9|once|-
CASSGPKRNTEAFF
TGTGCCAGCAGCGGGCCGAAGAGGAACACTGAAGCTTTCTTT
>TRBJ2-1|TRBV5-4|-|TRBD2
CASSQQLAGDLNEQFF
TGTGCCAGCAGCCAGCAACTAGCGGGAGACCTGAATGAGCAGTTCTTC
>TRBJ2-5|TRBV4-3|-|TRBD2
CASSQGGSRETQYF
TGCGCCAGCAGCCAAGGCGGGAGTAGAGAGACCCAGTACTTC
>TRBJ2-7|TRBV7-9|-|-
CASSWGRGYEQYF
TGTGCCAGCAGCTGGGGCAGGGGCTACGAGCAGTACTTC
>TRBJ2-7|TRBV6-6|-|TRBD1
CASRPGQGWYEQYF
TGTGCCAGCAGACCGGGACAGGGTTGGTACGAGCAGTACTTC
>TRBJ2-5|TRBV6-5|-|TRBD1
CASSNRQGENTQYF
TGTGCCAGCAGTAATCGACAGGGTGAAAACACCCAGTACTTC
>TRBJ2-5|TRBV9|-|-
CASSVRTEETQYF
TGTGCCAGCAGCGTCCGGACAGAAGAGACCCAGTACTTC
>TRBJ2-3|TRBV2|-|TRBD2
CASLDARGGFDTQYF
TGTGCCAGCCTGGATGCACGGGGGGGCTTCGATACGCAGTATTTT
>TRBJ1-1|TRBV5-1|-|TRBD1
CASSLDVTGGEKAFF
TGCGCCAGCAGCTTGGACGTGACAGGGGGCGAAAAAGCTTTCTTT
>TRBJ1-1|TRBV5-6|-|-
CASSWTGEDTEAFF
TGTGCCAGCAGCTGGACTGGGGAGGACACTGAAGCTTTCTTT
>TRBJ1-2|TRBV5-4|-|TRBD1
CASSPWTGTLYGYTF
TGTGCCAGCAGCCCCTGGACAGGGACATTATATGGCTACACCTTC
>TRBJ2-2|TRBV28|-|-
CVSRLETGELFF
TGTGTCTCGCGACTAGAGACCGGGGAGCTGTTTTTT
>TRBJ2-3|TRBV13|-|-
CASSAGDTQYF
TGTGCCAGCAGCGCAGGAGATACGCAGTATTTT
>TRBJ2-7|TRBV7-2|-|TRBD2
CASSGHAGLAETYEQYF
TGTGCCAGCAGCGGCCACGCAGGACTAGCGGAAACCTACGAGCAGTACTTC